The 3 T cell receptor beta chains given below trace back to one sample, sequenced in a study of follicular helper T cells after annual influenza vaccination. Clones were read by immunoSEQ multiplex PCR, and TCRdb kept only the in-frame ones, dropping some. The top ten hold around 1.1% of the sample, which has several thousand clones, about 82% seen once. The time point here: 2015-2016 season, pre-vaccination. The starting material was CXCR5+ CD38- circulating T follicular helper cells from blood, obtained on the day of influenza vaccination. Documented subset: circulating Tfh, non-naive CD4+CXCR5+PD-1+ (ICOS+CD38+ or ICOS-CD38-). Source of these receptors: an adult who received the influenza vaccine.

This chain links TRBV2 with TRBJ2-1, with a possible D match to TRBD1 (6 bases). Germline loops: CDR1 SNHLY, CDR2 FYNNEI. CDR3 length: 12 amino acids. Between the trimmed V and J ends, which lost 6 bases and 9 bases, there was a span of 12 bases. The chain's CDR3 is CASRVGQAEQFF. DNA for the CDR3: TGTGCCAGCAGGGTGGGACAAGCTGAGCAGTTCTTC.

The chain has TRBV7-2 and TRBJ2-5; tentatively, D is TRBD2 (5 bases). Trimming left V 2 bases short and J 5 bases short, with 9 bases between. There are 13 residues in the CDR3. CDR1 and CDR2 (germline): SGHTA, FQGNSA. The CDR3 loop is CASSLPERETQYF. In nucleotides, the CDR3 is TGTGCCAGCAGCTTACCGGAGCGGGAGACCCAGTACTTC.

V and J are TRBV6-6 and TRBJ1-1; no clear D gene. Deletions cut 7 bases from V and 6 bases from J, with 15 bases between. This CDR3 contains 13 residues. The germline V gene has CDR1 MNHNY and CDR2 SVGAGI (reference sequence). This CDR3 reads CASTPREEAEAFF. The CDR3 DNA reads as TGTGCCAGCACTCCAAGGGAGGAGGCTGAAGCTTTCTTT.